This T cell receptor beta chain is drawn from a study of OX40 agonist ivuxolimab in advanced cancers. Turning to the study itself: Participants averaged approximately 65 years of age (range roughly 20 to 90) and were 82.7% male. Three patients got partial responses; one had hepatocellular carcinoma and two had cutaneous melanoma.

Per the germline V gene, CDR1 is SEHNR and CDR2 is FQNEAQ (reference sequence). V was cut by 1 base and J by 3 bases, with 9 bases left in between. There are 14 residues in the CDR3. Produced via immunoSEQ multiplex PCR; TCRdb's table is partial and in-frame only. The repertoire consists of tens of thousands of clones, with about 80% occurring once and the leading ten covering approximately 7%. This TCR was sampled from an adult with an advanced solid tumor such as melanoma, head and neck, liver or kidney cancer. The chain carries TRBV7-9 and TRBJ1-1; D not certain. Material: CD4+ or CD8+ T cells sorted from blood, obtained in a trial of the OX40 agonist ivuxolimab. The CDR3 DNA sequence: TGTGCCAGCAGCTTAGTTCCCAGGTACACTGAAGCTTTCTTT. Translation: CASSLVPRYTEAFF.